The sequence of this T cell receptor (beta chain) was determined in a study of blood T cell repertoires in COVID-19. Study context: Samples taken during acute and convalescent COVID-19 were collected in the United States, Italy and Spain. PBMCs, B-cell-depleted T cells, or T cells were the source of the cDNA or gDNA that made up the material.

This clone was observed a few times. Other DNA sequences in the sample encode the same CDR3. In the source study's methods: From reference gene primer amplification, estimates of nucleated cell counts were derived. The method was immunoSEQ multiplex PCR; TCRdb's version includes in-frame clones alone and lacks a portion of them. V, J and clone size are those of that table, while D and trimming were read from the DNA. The repertoire includes approximately 470,000 clones, approximately 85% of them detected once, and 3.2% sits in the top ten. Material: peripheral blood. This clonotype originated in a human donor in a cohort sampled during active COVID-19.

The CDR3 protein is CSVGTGVGTEAFF. The CDR3 DNA is TGCAGCGTTGGTACAGGGGTGGGCACTGAAGCTTTCTTT. The J gene is TRBJ1-1, the V gene TRBV29-1, with TRBD1 identical over 7 bases. The CDR3 has 13 amino acids. Trimming took 4 bases from V and 4 from J; bases not matched to a gene: 6. CDR1 is SQVTM and CDR2 is ANQGSEA in the germline V gene.